This TCR beta chain comes out of a study of cytomegalovirus exposure and HLA in healthy donors. It was with 60 Vbeta and 13 Jbeta primers that the PCR ran. Sequencing used immunoSEQ multiplex PCR; TCRdb keeps in-frame clones, though not all of them. This repertoire shows 95,000 to 150,000 clones, roughly 82% found once; its top ten account for more than 1.4%. Worth noting for this clone: The antigen remains undetermined.

Broader study findings: The only immune exposure information that was available was CMV serostatus.

The germline V gene encodes CDR1 MNHNS and CDR2 SASEGT. The length of the CDR3 is 14 residues. With 0 bases removed from V and 3 bases from J, the gap between germline ends came to 9 bases. This receptor was taken from a woman younger than 30 in good health and CMV-seronegative. Sequencing used PBMCs. The chain is built from TRBV6-1 and TRBJ2-7; no clear D gene. In DNA, the CDR3 is TGTGCCAGCAGTGAAGCGTACACCAACTACGAGCAGTACTTC. It is translated as CASSEAYTNYEQYF.